The T cell receptor beta chain described here comes from a study of OX40 agonist ivuxolimab in advanced cancers. Study background: Participants averaged approximately 65 years of age (range roughly 23 to 90) and were less than 85% male.

This table comes from immunoSEQ multiplex PCR, and its TCRdb copy is limited to in-frame clones, with some not included. The table records about 58,000 clones, 70% to 90% of them present only once. Germline V gene data show CDR1 as MNHEY and CDR2 as SMNVEV (reference sequence). This CDR3 spans 13 amino acids. Trimming left V 2 bases short and J 4 bases short, with 8 bases between. The table lists this clone with a count of one. This TCR was sampled from an adult with an advanced solid tumor such as melanoma, head and neck, liver or kidney cancer. V and J are TRBV27 and TRBJ1-1; tentatively, D is TRBD1 (5 bases). Sample: CD4+ or CD8+ T cells sorted from blood, taken in a trial of the OX40 agonist ivuxolimab. The CDR3 region has the DNA TGTGCCAGCAGTTTACGCAGGGCCACTGAAGCTTTCTTT. It is translated as CASSLRRATEAFF.